This T cell receptor beta chain was recovered during a study of early T cells in non-severe SARS-CoV-2 infection (dated by TCRdb to the early 2020s). With regard to the full study: Because TCR sequencing was done on bulk RNA from unsorted whole blood, the alpha and beta chains could not be paired. Summary of the overall study and its limitations: VDJdb matching was skewed toward anti-spike CD8 responses and likely underestimated virus-specific expansions, missing private and CD4 specificities.

Looking up the germline V gene yields CDR1 SGHNT and CDR2 YENEEA. Trimming at the junction amounts to 1 base on V and 8 bases on J, and the germline ends lie 15 bases apart. Its CDR3 holds 15 amino acids, cysteine through phenylalanine. This entry keeps only the CDR3 DNA: 45 bases, framed from base 1. This was a case-control study nested in a cohort of healthcare workers in London, UK, who had nasopharyngeal swab PCR tests and blood samples taken every week. Between 23 and 31 March 2020, the week of the UK lockdown, healthcare workers were enrolled and then followed up weekly for as long as 16 weeks. The receptor library was made with 5' RACE. The data were produced on a NextSeq 500. In the TCR library protocol, unique molecular identifiers were attached to individual cDNA molecules to correct for PCR bias and sequencing error. Both TCR alpha and beta chains were sequenced, and tight co-correlation was observed between alpha and beta sequence abundances in each sample. The authors' analysis ran thus. Decombinator V4 was used to perform V gene, J gene and CDR3 annotation of TCR sequences. Expanded TCRs were defined as changing significantly between any two time points under a Poisson model with p below 0.0001. TCR abundances were normalised to the total number of TCRs sequenced per sample and expressed as counts per million. TRAV1-2 paired with TRAJ12, TRAJ20 or TRAJ33 defined MAIT TCRs, while TRAV10 paired with TRAJ18 defined iNKT TCRs. VDJdb, accessed 1 November 2021, was searched for CMV, EBV and SARS-CoV-2 annotated TCRs, excluding TCRs annotated for multiple antigens. TCRdb redid the processing of the public reads, applying fastp at Q25 and MiXCR, and retained in-frame beta chains. Rows are combined by CDR3 protein, so each entry shows the most common genes and DNA. These V and J calls rely on TCRdb rather than the paper's analysis. Within this sample are tens of thousands of distinct CDR3 sequences, with roughly 12% of them counted one time only. About 4.4% of the sample goes to the ten largest clones.

A few counts support this clonotype. It lacks a known antigen. No clone much larger than this one lies a single base away; base qualities are absent. The sequencing here drew on whole blood, taken at baseline. The rearranged chain carries TRBV11-3 and TRBJ2-1; TRBD2 might be the D gene, on 5 matching bases. The clonotype was recovered from an adult who was a healthcare worker with PCR-confirmed SARS-CoV-2 infection or an uninfected control (not recorded which). The sequence in DNA is TGTGCCAGCAGCTTAGGAGCCCCCGCGGAGGATGAGCAGTTCTTC. It codes for CASSLGAPAEDEQFF.